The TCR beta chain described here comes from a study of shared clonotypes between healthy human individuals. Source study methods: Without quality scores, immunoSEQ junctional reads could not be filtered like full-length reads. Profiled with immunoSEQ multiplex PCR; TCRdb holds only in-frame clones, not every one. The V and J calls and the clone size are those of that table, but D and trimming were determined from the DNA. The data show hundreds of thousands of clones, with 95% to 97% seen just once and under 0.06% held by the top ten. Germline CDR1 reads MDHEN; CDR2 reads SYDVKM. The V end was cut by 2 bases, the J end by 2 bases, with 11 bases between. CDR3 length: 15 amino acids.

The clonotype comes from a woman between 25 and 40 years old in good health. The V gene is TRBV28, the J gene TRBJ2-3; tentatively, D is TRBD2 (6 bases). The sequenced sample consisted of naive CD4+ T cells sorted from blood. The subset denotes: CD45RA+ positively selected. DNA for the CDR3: TGTGCCAGCAGTTTACCTAGCGACACCACAGATACGCAGTATTTT. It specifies CASSLPSDTTDTQYF.